The 2 T cell receptor beta chains reported below all come from one sample, sequenced in a study of blood T cell repertoires in COVID-19. Profiling relied on immunoSEQ multiplex PCR, and the TCRdb table lists in-frame clones only, not all of them. This sample has around 150,000 clones, with 78% found just once. The sequencing input was peripheral blood. The receptors were sampled from a man in his fifties or sixties who had recovered from COVID-19.

This clone was observed a single time. The chain employs TRBV9 and TRBJ2-5; 9 positions agree with TRBD2. In germline, CDR1 is SGDLS, CDR2 YYNGEE. The junction had 9 bases not matched to a gene; V was cut back by 4 bases and J by 5 bases. There are 15 residues in the CDR3. CDR3 nucleotide sequence: TGTGCCAGCAGCCTTAGCGGGGGAGAGTGGGAGACCCAGTACTTC. The encoded protein is CASSLSGGEWETQYF.

CDR3 in amino acids: CASSQPDRSGGYTF. In DNA, the CDR3 is TGCGCCAGCAGCCAACCTGACAGGTCCGGGGGCTACACCTTC. The J gene is TRBJ1-2, the V gene TRBV4-3; D is perhaps TRBD1 (6 bases). Germline V gene sequence: CDR1 LGHNA, CDR2 YSLEER. Between the trimmed V and J ends, which lost 2 bases and 8 bases, there was a span of 15 bases. The CDR3 has 14 amino acids.